This T cell receptor beta chain was obtained from a study of T cell responses to AZD1222 COVID-19 vaccine. General observations from the study: Compared with day 0, the breadth and depth of the Spike-specific TCR repertoire rose significantly after two doses of AZD1222. Regions 160-218 and 743-854 held dominance among vaccine-associated CD4 TCRs, which spanned spike.

Points on this clone: Its antigen is not identified.

Generated by immunoSEQ multiplex PCR, the TCRdb table keeps only in-frame clones and is missing some. The sample consists of 100,000 to 130,000 clones, around 92% of them appearing once. V dropped 3 bases and J dropped 4; count of bases not matched to a gene: 7. The CDR3 contains 16 residues. The germline gives CDR1 SGHDN, CDR2 FVKESK. The TCR sequence derives from an adult who received the AZD1222 COVID-19 vaccine. This rearrangement joins TRBV14 to TRBJ2-3; TRBD2 matches at 10 bases. This specimen consisted of peripheral blood, obtained 28 days after the second AZD1222 dose. The CDR3 protein is CASSHLPGLAPDTQYF. The CDR3 DNA reads as TGTGCCAGCAGCCACCTACCGGGACTAGCGCCAGATACGCAGTATTTT.